The 17 T cell receptor beta chains given below trace back to one sample, sequenced in a study of T cell repertoires in cytomegalovirus infection. TCRdb processed the reads anew with MiXCR; each CDR3 protein has one entry. The sample has roughly 100,000 distinct CDR3 sequences, approximately 17% seen once; the top ten hold 8%. The sample was PBMCs. The receptors originated from a human donor in good health (CMV status not recorded). Some clones in this sample may be carry-over from other donors' samples.

The chain carries TRBV28 and TRBJ1-1; D is unclear. The CDR3 is 12 residues long. Trimming removed 5 bases at V and 11 bases at J, with 15 bases between. The V gene's germline CDR1 is MDHEN and CDR2 SYDVKM. Written as DNA, the CDR3 is TGTGCCAGCAGTGAAACGGGGTCGCAGGCTTTCTTT. Translated, it gives CASSETGSQAFF.

The table lists this clonotype with many counts. J is TRBJ2-1 and V is TRBV7-2; 10 bases fit TRBD2. V lost 7 bases, J lost 4 bases, and 7 bases stayed unmatched. From germline, CDR1 is SGHTA and CDR2 FQGNSA. The CDR3 sequence is 15 residues long. The DNA for the CDR3 is TGTGCCAGCATCCTCACACTAGCGGGGTACAATGAGCAGTTCTTC. It encodes CASILTLAGYNEQFF.

This clonotype was seen repeatedly, ten times or more. The CDR3 here is CASSLGDRGSNNEQFF. DNA of the CDR3: TGTGCCAGCAGCTTAGGGGACAGGGGGTCGAACAATGAGCAGTTCTTC. V and J are TRBV7-2 and TRBJ2-1; 11 bases line up with TRBD1. This CDR3 region has 16 residues. The germline V gene encodes CDR1 SGHTA and CDR2 FQGNSA. Trimming took 1 base from V and 5 from J; bases not matched to a gene: 4.

At least ten counts were recorded for this clonotype. The chain is built from TRBV7-2 and TRBJ2-5; D may correspond to TRBD1 or TRBD2 (6 bases each). The CDR3 has 15 residues. Germline lookup yields CDR1 SGHTA and CDR2 FQGNSA. The germline V and J ends were trimmed by 8 bases and 4 bases, with 20 bases remaining between them. The DNA for the CDR3 is TGTGCCAGCGCCATCCCCGGGGGCCTGGGAGAGACCCAGTACTTC. Translating gives CASAIPGGLGETQYF.

The rearrangement joins TRBV6-6 to TRBJ1-5; 11 bases are a match to TRBD1. CDR1 and CDR2 (germline): MNHNY, SVGAGI (reference sequence). This CDR3 spans 15 amino acids. The J segment lost 3 bases and the V segment lost 6 bases, leaving 4 bases of the junction unmatched. In DNA form, the CDR3 reads TGTGCCAGCAGGGAGGACAGGGGGCACAATCAGCCCCAGCATTTT. This gives the protein CASREDRGHNQPQHF.

On this clonotype: This sequence may be a read error, since a much larger clone differs from it by one base. This chain uses TRBV27 with TRBJ1-2; D not resolved. This CDR3 comprises 12 residues. From germline, CDR1 is MNHEY and CDR2 SMNVEV (reference sequence). V lost 10 bases and J lost 4, with 13 bases in between. Here the CDR3 reads CATHRITYGYTF. CDR3 sequence (DNA): TGTGCCACCCACCGTATAACCTATGGCTACACCTTC.

The sample holds a few counts of this clonotype. V usage is TRBV7-9 and J usage is TRBJ2-3; no definite D call. V was pared by 6 bases and J by 0 bases, with 13 bases between. Germline V gene lookup returns CDR1 SEHNR and CDR2 FQNEAQ (reference sequence). The CDR3 spans 15 residues. CDR3 bases: TGTGCCAGCAGTCCGGACGGGTATAGCACAGATACGCAGTATTTT. This encodes CASSPDGYSTDTQYF.

CDR3 in DNA: TGTGCCAGCAGTGCTTTAGCGGGGGGGCAAGATGAGCAGTTCTTC. This gives the protein CASSALAGGQDEQFF. The chain has TRBV25-1 and TRBJ2-1; TRBD2 agrees at 11 bases. The length of the CDR3 is 15 residues. The ends lost 4 bases at V and 8 bases at J; junction bases unmatched: 7. The V gene's germline CDR1 is MGHDK and CDR2 SYGVNS.

This clonotype was seen ten or more times. V is TRBV7-2 and J is TRBJ2-5, with D hard to call. Germline V CDR1 and CDR2: SGHTA, FQGNSA. The germline V and J ends were trimmed by 6 bases and 5 bases, with 7 bases remaining between them. The CDR3 totals 11 residues. CDR3 in amino acids: CASRFLETQYF. The DNA of the CDR3 is TGTGCCAGCAGGTTTTTGGAGACCCAGTACTTC.

Remarks on this clonotype: Possible read error: a much larger clone is one base away. This chain uses TRBV6-1 with TRBJ2-7; D is uncertain. CDR3 length equals 15 residues. CDR1 MNHNS and CDR2 SASEGT come from the germline V gene. The CDR3 protein is CAISSQRTASYEQYF. In DNA form, the CDR3 reads TGTGCCATCAGTTCCCAAAGGACGGCCTCCTACGAGCAGTACTTC.

This clonotype came up a few times. The J gene is TRBJ1-1, the V gene TRBV10-3, with no clear D. V lost 6 bases and J lost 1, with 6 bases in between. Germline CDR1 is ENHRY and CDR2 is SYGVKD. This CDR3 has 12 residues. The CDR3 loop reads CAIRGTNTEAFF. For the CDR3, the DNA is TGTGCCATCAGGGGAACGAACACTGAAGCTTTCTTT.

This clonotype came up many times. The chain links TRBV7-2 to TRBJ2-5; 7 bases are a match to TRBD1. Germline CDR1 reads SGHTA; CDR2 reads FQGNSA. Trimming cost V 2 bases and J 1 base; bases outside gene matches: 4. This CDR3 spans 15 amino acids. The CDR3 DNA follows: TGTGCCAGCAGCTTACAGACAGGGCCCCAAGAGACCCAGTACTTC. This translates into CASSLQTGPQETQYF. The full variable domain, with the rest looked up from reference TRBV7-2 and TRBJ2-5, is GAGVSQSPSNKVTEKGKDVELRCDPISGHTALYWYRQSLGQGLEFLIYFQGNSAPDKSGLPSDRFSAERTGGSVSTLTIQRTQQEDSAVYLCASSLQTGPQETQYFGPGTRLLVL.

The table lists this clonotype with a few counts. The V gene is TRBV7-9, the J gene TRBJ1-1; no clear D. The germline V and J ends were trimmed by 5 bases and 1 base, with 11 bases remaining between them. From germline, CDR1 is SEHNR and CDR2 FQNEAQ (reference sequence). This CDR3 has 14 amino acids. The DNA for the CDR3 is TGTGCCAGCAGCCTACCGCCGGGGAACACTGAAGCTTTCTTT. It specifies CASSLPPGNTEAFF.

This clonotype was detected many times. V gene TRBV12-3 or TRBV12-4 combines with J gene TRBJ2-7, with D hard to call. Trimming took off 3 bases at V and 6 bases at J, with 9 bases between the two ends. The CDR3 loop spans 12 amino acids. CDR3 sequence (DNA): TGTGCCAGCAGTTTTGGCAGATCCGAGCAGTACTTC. Encoded protein: CASSFGRSEQYF.

The chain employs TRBV7-9 and TRBJ2-1; D is perhaps TRBD1 or TRBD2 (5 bases each). The CDR3 runs to 13 residues. The V gene's germline CDR1 is SEHNR and CDR2 FQNEAQ (reference sequence). V shed 5 bases and J shed 10 bases, with 15 bases lying between them. CDR3 nucleotide sequence: TGTGCCAGCAGCACGGTGGCAGGGAGAGAGCAGTTCTTC. It encodes CASSTVAGREQFF. The full variable domain, rest sourced from reference TRBV7-9 and TRBJ2-1, is DTGVSQNPRHKITKRGQNVTFRCDPISEHNRLYWYRQTLGQGPEFLTYFQNEAQLEKSRLLSDRFSAERPKGSFSTLEIQRTEQGDSAMYLCASSTVAGREQFFGPGTRLTVL.

V is TRBV25-1 and J is TRBJ2-1, with a tentative D call TRBD1 (6 bases). CDR3 size: 16 residues. Looked up from germline, CDR1 is MGHDK and CDR2 is SYGVNS. V was shortened by 3 bases and J by 0 bases, with 12 bases between the two germline ends. CDR3: CASSDTGIISYNEQFF. CDR3 nucleotides: TGTGCCAGCAGTGATACAGGGATTATCTCCTACAATGAGCAGTTCTTC.

The chain links TRBV5-4 to TRBJ2-5; unclear D gene. The CDR3 spans 12 residues. CDR1 and CDR2 from the germline V gene are SGHNT and YYREEE (reference sequence). Trimming took 4 bases from V and 5 from J, leaving 9 bases between them. CDR3 amino acids: CASSLGSETQYF. CDR3 coding DNA: TGTGCCAGCAGCCTGGGTTCCGAGACCCAGTACTTC.